This T cell receptor beta chain was recorded in a study of cytomegalovirus exposure and HLA in healthy donors. Germline V gene data show CDR1 as SGHRS and CDR2 as YFSETQ. The CDR3 loop spans 15 amino acids. The ends lost 4 bases at V and 8 bases at J; junction bases unmatched: 9. TCRdb's copy holds only in-frame clones and misses some; the assay was immunoSEQ multiplex PCR. The data hold around 150,000 clones, with 85% to 90% observed a single time. In regard to this clone: Its matching antigen is unknown.

Findings and caveats of the study: In the roughly 110 validation repertoires, about 94% of cluster scores exceeded 0, per a later analysis.

Material for sequencing was PBMCs. V and J are TRBV5-1 and TRBJ1-2, with 12 bases aligning to TRBD1. This TCR came from a woman younger than 35 in good health and CMV-seropositive. The CDR3 bases are TGCGCCAGCAGCGTAGCGGGACAGGGGGCAGAAGGCTACACCTTC. It yields the protein CASSVAGQGAEGYTF.